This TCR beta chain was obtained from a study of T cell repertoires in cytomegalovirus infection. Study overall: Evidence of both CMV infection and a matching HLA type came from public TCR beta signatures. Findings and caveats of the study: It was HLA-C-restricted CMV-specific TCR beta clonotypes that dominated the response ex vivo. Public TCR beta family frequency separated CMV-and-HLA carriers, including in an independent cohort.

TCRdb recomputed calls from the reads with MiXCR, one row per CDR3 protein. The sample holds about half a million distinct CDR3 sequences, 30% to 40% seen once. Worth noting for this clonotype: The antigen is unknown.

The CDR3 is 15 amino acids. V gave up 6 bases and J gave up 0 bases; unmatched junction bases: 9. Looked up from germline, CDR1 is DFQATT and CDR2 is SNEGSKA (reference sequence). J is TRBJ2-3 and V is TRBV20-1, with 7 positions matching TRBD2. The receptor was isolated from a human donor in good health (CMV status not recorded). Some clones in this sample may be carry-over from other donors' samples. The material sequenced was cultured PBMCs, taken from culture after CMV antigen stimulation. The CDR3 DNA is TGCAGTGCCCCAAGGGCTAGCGGTAGCACAGATACGCAGTATTTT. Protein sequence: CSAPRASGSTDTQYF.